This TCR beta chain stems from a study of CXCR3-negative and CXCR3-positive naive CD8 T cells. The CDR3 has 12 residues. Germline CDR1 is SQVTM and CDR2 is ANQGSEA. Through 5' RACE with UMI labels, the TRB cDNA libraries were prepared. TCRdb reanalyzed the 5' RACE reads and collapses them to one entry per CDR3 protein, without DNA. Reported are approximately 140,000 distinct CDR3 sequences; the ten largest clones contain 0.25% to 0.35%. Whole-study findings and limits: TRB CDR3s were more hydrophobic in CXCR3-positive than in CXCR3-negative naive cells.

Details on this clonotype: Its target is not known.

The sample consisted of naive CXCR3+ CD8+ T cells from blood. Noted subset: CD45RO-CCR7+CD27+CD95- naive CD8+ T cells expressing CXCR3 (TNR3+). The source is a human donor in good health. Some clones in this sample may be carry-over from other donors' samples. The rearrangement links TRBV29-1 to TRBJ1-3; the D call from TCRdb, TRBD1, cannot be confirmed without DNA. CDR3: CSVGQGRDTIYF.